This T cell receptor (beta chain) was obtained from a study of cytomegalovirus exposure and HLA in healthy donors. Of note for this clone: No antigen is known for it.

Findings and limits, study-wide: Published work reported that the classifier diagnosed cytomegalovirus status with high specificity and sensitivity. TCR beta sequences reportedly predicted the HLA-A and HLA-B alleles of most subjects accurately.

The PCR ran on 60 Vbeta and 13 Jbeta primers. Libraries were prepared by immunoSEQ multiplex PCR; TCRdb keeps only in-frame clonotypes and omits some of them. This table holds 100,000 to 150,000 clones, over 15% found once. Germline CDR1 SGDLS, CDR2 YYNGEE. The CDR3 has 13 residues. Trimming took 2 bases from V and 6 from J, leaving 11 bases between them. The chain employs TRBV9 and TRBJ1-2; TRBD1 might be the D (5 bases). Input material: PBMCs. The TCR was taken from a female donor in good health and CMV-seropositive. The CDR3 protein is CASSVQGRDGYTF. CDR3 DNA sequence: TGTGCCAGCAGCGTGCAGGGTAGGGATGGCTACACCTTC.